Each of the 10 T cell receptor beta chains below was sequenced from the same sample in a study of shared clonotypes between healthy human individuals. The assay was immunoSEQ multiplex PCR, and TCRdb's table has in-frame clones only and misses some. This table has roughly 2 million clones, 90% to 97% appearing once. The sequencing sample was made of naive CD4+ T cells sorted from blood. Subset defined: CD45RA+ positively selected. The receptors come from a man younger than 35 in good health.

V gene TRBV5-1 combines with J gene TRBJ2-3; possibly TRBD1 or TRBD2 for D (5 bases each). The germline V gene encodes CDR1 SGHRS and CDR2 YFSETQ. This CDR3 region has 14 residues. With 3 bases removed from V and 2 bases from J, the gap between germline ends came to 10 bases. DNA for the CDR3: TGCGCCAGCAGCTCGGGACCCAACACAGATACGCAGTATTTT. Its protein product is CASSSGPNTDTQYF.

The chain employs TRBV11-2 and TRBJ2-7; D ambiguous. Deletions cut 5 bases from V and 1 base from J, with 12 bases between. The CDR3 totals 14 residues. Germline CDR1 is SGHAT and CDR2 is FQNNGV. CDR3 residues: CASSPVETSYEQYF. CDR3 sequence (DNA): TGTGCCAGCAGCCCAGTCGAGACTTCCTACGAGCAGTACTTC.

CDR3 sequence reads: CASSPMGGQMNTEAFF. The DNA for the CDR3 is TGTGCCAGCAGCCCAATGGGCGGACAGATGAACACTGAAGCTTTCTTT. The chain is built from TRBV21-1 and TRBJ1-1; no DNA check was done on the table's D call, TRBD1. TRBV21-1 has pseudogene status. There are 16 residues in the CDR3.

The J gene is TRBJ2-7, the V gene TRBV11-2; D not certain. Germline values: CDR1 SGHAT, CDR2 FQNNGV. V gave up 5 bases and J gave up 6 bases, with 26 bases separating them. This CDR3 contains 17 residues. The CDR3 region is CASSPPPVLAVSGEQYF. CDR3 DNA sequence: TGTGCCAGCAGCCCACCCCCGGTGCTGGCAGTTTCGGGCGAGCAGTACTTC.

On this clone itself: Within the sample, other DNA sequences also encode this same CDR3. CDR3 DNA sequence: TGTGCCAGCTCACTCGGGGCAGATACGCAGTATTTT. Its translation is CASSLGADTQYF. The gene calls are TRBV18 and TRBJ2-3; weak D call: TRBD2 (5 bases). Trimming stripped 4 bases from V and 4 bases from J, with 6 bases between. There are 12 residues in the CDR3. Germline lookup yields CDR1 KGHSH and CDR2 LQKENI.

The chain recombines TRBV19 with TRBJ2-6; TRBD1 aligns across 9 bases. The CDR3 is 20 residues long. Unmatched junction bases numbered 15, after V lost 4 bases and J lost 2 bases. Germline-derived CDR1 and CDR2 are LNHDA and SQIVND (reference sequence). CDR3 DNA sequence: TGTGCCAGTAGTACCTCGGGACAGGGTTCCCCAGGCACTGGGGCCAACGTCCTGACTTTC. Translating it yields CASSTSGQGSPGTGANVLTF.

This chain connects TRBV10-2 to TRBJ2-2; 8 bases map to TRBD2. This CDR3 spans 16 amino acids. J was trimmed by 3 bases and V by 0 bases; bases with no gene match: 3. Germline CDR1 is WSHSY and CDR2 is SAAADI. CDR3 region: CASSESGRGYTGELFF. DNA for the CDR3: TGCGCCAGCAGTGAGTCCGGGAGGGGGTACACCGGGGAGCTGTTTTTT.

This chain uses TRBV7-8 with TRBJ1-2; D is undetermined. V was cut by 1 base and J by 7 bases, with 4 bases left in between. There are 11 residues in the CDR3. Germline CDR1 reads SGHVS; CDR2 reads FQNEAQ. The CDR3 protein is CASSLDGGYTF. The CDR3 region has the DNA TGTGCCAGCAGCTTAGACGGTGGCTACACCTTC. The full variable domain, rest sourced from reference TRBV7-8 and TRBJ1-2, is GAGVSQSPRYKVAKRGQDVALRCDPISGHVSLFWYQQALGQGPEFLTYFQNEAQLDKSGLPSDRFFAERPEGSVSTLKIQRTQQEDSAVYLCASSLDGGYTFGSGTRLTVV.

V usage is TRBV20-1 and J usage is TRBJ1-3; 9 bases agree with TRBD1. This CDR3 has 11 residues. Germline CDR1 DFQATT, CDR2 SNEGSKA (reference sequence). This CDR3 is CGTGGGNTIYF. Here the CDR3 DNA reads TGCGGTACAGGGGGCGGAAACACCATATATTTT.

J is TRBJ2-7 and V is TRBV5-5, with TRBD2 identical over 10 bases. This CDR3 contains 15 residues. Germline-derived CDR1 and CDR2 are SGHKS and YYEKEE (reference sequence). V was pared by 5 bases and J by 0 bases, with 5 bases of the junction left unmatched. Here the CDR3 reads CASREGLADSYEQYF. The CDR3, as DNA: TGTGCCAGCAGAGAAGGACTAGCGGACTCCTACGAGCAGTACTTC.